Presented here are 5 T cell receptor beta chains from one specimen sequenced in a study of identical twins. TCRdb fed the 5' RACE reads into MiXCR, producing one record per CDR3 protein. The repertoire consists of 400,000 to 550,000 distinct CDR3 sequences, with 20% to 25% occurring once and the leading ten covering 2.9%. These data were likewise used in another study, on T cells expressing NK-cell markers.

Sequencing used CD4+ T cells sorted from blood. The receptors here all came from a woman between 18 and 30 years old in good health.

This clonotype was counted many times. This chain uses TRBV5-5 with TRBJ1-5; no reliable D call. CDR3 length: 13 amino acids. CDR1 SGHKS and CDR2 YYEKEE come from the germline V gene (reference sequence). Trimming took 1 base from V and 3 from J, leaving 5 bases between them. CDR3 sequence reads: CASSLFVNQPQHF. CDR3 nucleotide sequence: TGTGCCAGCAGCTTGTTTGTCAATCAGCCCCAGCATTTT. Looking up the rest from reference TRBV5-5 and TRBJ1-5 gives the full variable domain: DAGVTQSPTHLIKTRGQQVTLRCSPISGHKSVSWYQQVLGQGPQFIFQYYEKEERGRGNFPDRFSARQFPNYSSELNVNALLLGDSALYLCASSLFVNQPQHFGDGTRLSIL.

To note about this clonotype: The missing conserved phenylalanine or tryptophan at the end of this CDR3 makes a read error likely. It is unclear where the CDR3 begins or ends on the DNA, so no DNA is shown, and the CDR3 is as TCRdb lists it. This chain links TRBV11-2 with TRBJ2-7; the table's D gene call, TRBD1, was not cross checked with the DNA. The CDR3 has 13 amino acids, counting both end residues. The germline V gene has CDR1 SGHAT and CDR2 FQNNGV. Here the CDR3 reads CASSSPTRRIDYY.

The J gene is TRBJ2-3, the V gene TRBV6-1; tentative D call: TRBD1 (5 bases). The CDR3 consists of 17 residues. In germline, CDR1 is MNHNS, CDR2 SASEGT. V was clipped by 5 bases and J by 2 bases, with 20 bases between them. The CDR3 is CASSPFTTVTSTDTQYF. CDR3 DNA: TGTGCCAGCAGTCCCTTTACGACAGTGACCTCCACAGATACGCAGTATTTT.

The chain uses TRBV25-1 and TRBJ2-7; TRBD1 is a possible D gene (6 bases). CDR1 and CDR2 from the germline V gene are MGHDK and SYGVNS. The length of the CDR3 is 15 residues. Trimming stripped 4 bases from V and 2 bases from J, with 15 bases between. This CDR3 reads CASSVPGTRTYEQYF. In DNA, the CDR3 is TGTGCCAGCAGTGTCCCCGGGACACGGACCTACGAGCAGTACTTC.

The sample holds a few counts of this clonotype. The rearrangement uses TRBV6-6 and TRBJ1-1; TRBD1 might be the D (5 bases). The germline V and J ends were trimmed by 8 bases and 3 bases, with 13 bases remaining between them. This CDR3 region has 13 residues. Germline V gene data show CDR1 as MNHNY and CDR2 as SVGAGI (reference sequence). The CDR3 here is CASGRQPDTEAFF. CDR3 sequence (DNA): TGTGCCAGCGGTCGACAGCCTGACACTGAAGCTTTCTTT.